The clone carrying this T cell receptor beta chain was detected only a few times. This sample's time point: newly diagnosed GD, antithyroid drugs for less than 3 months. PBMCs provided the RNA from which the TCR library was made. Graves' disease diagnosis was established per American Thyroid Association guidelines. Germline V lookup: CDR1 SGHAT, CDR2 FQDESV (reference sequence). Trimming shortened V by 9 bases and J by 6 bases, and 30 bases separated the two germline ends. The CDR3 has 17 amino acids. The source of the sample is a study of regulatory T cells in long-lasting Graves disease. In the study overall: Antithyroid drug exposure in newly diagnosed Graves' patients had lasted under 3 months.

Library construction for TCR beta used iRepertoire HTBI primers and Arm-PCR of CDR3 regions. TCRdb processed the multiplex PCR reads anew with MiXCR; each CDR3 protein has one entry. The sample lists 530,000 or so distinct CDR3 sequences; about 15% were seen once. In addition, the sample was reused for a study of T cells in Graves' hyperthyroidism and ophthalmopathy. From that second work: Reasons for excluding patients were uncontrolled infection, other autoimmune disease, pregnancy or lactation. Ophthalmopathy and stable hyperthyroidism were separated by a 13 V-J model.

The specimen was peripheral blood mononuclear cells (PBMCs), collected at new diagnosis, from a patient treated with antithyroid drugs. The TCR originated in a young man with Graves disease. V is TRBV11-1 and J is TRBJ2-7, with TRBD1 as a possible D gene (6 bases). The CDR3 region has the DNA TGTGCCAGAGACCACAGGGATGACCGCCTGAGGGCAGGCGAGCAGTACTTC. It specifies CARDHRDDRLRAGEQYF. The variable domain in full, with the rest retrieved from reference TRBV11-1 and TRBJ2-7, is EAEVAQSPRYKITEKSQAVAFWCDPISGHATLYWYRQILGQGPELLVQFQDESVVDDSQLPKDRFSAERLKGVDSTLKIQPAELGDSAMYLCARDHRDDRLRAGEQYFGPGTRLTVT.